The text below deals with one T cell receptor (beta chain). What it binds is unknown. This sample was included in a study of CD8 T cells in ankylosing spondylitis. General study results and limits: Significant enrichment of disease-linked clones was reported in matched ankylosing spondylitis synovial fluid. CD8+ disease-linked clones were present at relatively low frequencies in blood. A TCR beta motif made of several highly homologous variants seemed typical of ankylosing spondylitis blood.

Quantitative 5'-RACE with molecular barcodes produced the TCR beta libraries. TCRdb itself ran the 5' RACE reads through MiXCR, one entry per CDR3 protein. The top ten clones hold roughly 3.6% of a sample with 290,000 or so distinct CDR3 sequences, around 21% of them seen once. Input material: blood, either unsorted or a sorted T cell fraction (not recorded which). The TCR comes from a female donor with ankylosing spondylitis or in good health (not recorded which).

The CDR3 DNA follows: TGCAGTGCTCCTGACCGGCGGAGCACAGATACGCAGTATTTT. Translating gives CSAPDRRSTDTQYF. The chain carries TRBV20-1 and TRBJ2-3; D gene ambiguous. CDR1 is DFQATT and CDR2 is SNEGSKA in the germline V gene (reference sequence). The CDR3 has 14 amino acids. The germline V and J ends were trimmed by 5 bases and 0 bases, with 12 bases remaining between them.